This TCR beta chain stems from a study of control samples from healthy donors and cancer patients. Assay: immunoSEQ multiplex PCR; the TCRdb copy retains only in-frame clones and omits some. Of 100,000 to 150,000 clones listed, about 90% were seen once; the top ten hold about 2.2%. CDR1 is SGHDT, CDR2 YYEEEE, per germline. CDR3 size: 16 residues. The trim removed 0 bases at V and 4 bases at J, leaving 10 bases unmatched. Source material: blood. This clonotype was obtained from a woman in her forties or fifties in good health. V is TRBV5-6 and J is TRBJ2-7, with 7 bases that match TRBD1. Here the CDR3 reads CASSLAPTGYVYEQYF. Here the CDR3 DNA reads TGTGCCAGCAGCTTGGCCCCGACAGGGTACGTTTACGAGCAGTACTTC.